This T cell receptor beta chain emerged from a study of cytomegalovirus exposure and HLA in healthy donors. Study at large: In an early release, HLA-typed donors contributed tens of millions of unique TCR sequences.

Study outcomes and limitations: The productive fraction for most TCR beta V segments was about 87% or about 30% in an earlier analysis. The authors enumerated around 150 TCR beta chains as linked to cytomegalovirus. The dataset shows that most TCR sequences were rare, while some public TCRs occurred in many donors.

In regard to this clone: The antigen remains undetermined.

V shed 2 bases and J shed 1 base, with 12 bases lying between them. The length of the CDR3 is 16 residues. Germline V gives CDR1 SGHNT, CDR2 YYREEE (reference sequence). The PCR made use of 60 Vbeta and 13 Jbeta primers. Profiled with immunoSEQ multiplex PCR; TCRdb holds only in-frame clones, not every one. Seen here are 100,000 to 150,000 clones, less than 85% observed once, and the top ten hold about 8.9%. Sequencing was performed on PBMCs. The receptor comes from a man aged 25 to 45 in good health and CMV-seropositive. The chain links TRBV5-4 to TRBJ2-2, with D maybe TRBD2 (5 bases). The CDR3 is CASSFGVGENTGELFF. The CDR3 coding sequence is TGTGCCAGCAGCTTCGGGGTCGGGGAGAACACCGGGGAGCTGTTTTTT.